This is a list of T cell receptor beta chains from one sample in a study of a mutant IDH1 vaccine in newly diagnosed glioma. Their target antigens are unknown. Assay used: immunoSEQ multiplex PCR; TCRdb lists only in-frame clones, some missing. This table has around 61,000 clones, 75% to 90% appearing once. This sample comprised PBMCs, obtained from a glioma patient whose treatment included an IDH1 peptide vaccine. The receptors stem from a woman between 40 and 55 years old with glioma. The CDR3 runs from the conserved cysteine through the conserved F or W. Each record gives: V gene, clone size, J gene, D gene, CDR3 protein, CDR3 DNA. D genes are given only for firm matches. Some rows mark clone size as missing; the rest say once, few, many or name a class of expanded clone.

>TRBV19|-|TRBJ1-1|-
CASSISMNTEAFF
TGTGCCAGTAGTATCTCGATGAACACTGAAGCTTTCTTT
>TRBV9|-|TRBJ2-7|TRBD1
CASIRDRVTYEQYF
TGTGCCAGCATCCGGGACAGGGTCACCTACGAGCAGTACTTC
>TRBV14|-|TRBJ1-2|-
CASSPDTDPYYGYTF
TGTGCCAGCAGCCCCGATACAGACCCGTACTATGGCTACACCTTC
>TRBV6-6|-|TRBJ1-5|-
CASSYGGSNQPQHF
TGTGCCAGCAGTTACGGGGGTAGCAATCAGCCCCAGCATTTT
>TRBV5-1|-|TRBJ1-5|-
CASSLSGGEQGPQHF
TGCGCCAGCAGCTTGTCGGGGGGGGAGCAGGGGCCCCAGCATTTT
>TRBV27|-|TRBJ2-6|-
CASSLDPGRRLSGANVLTF
TGTGCCAGCAGTCTCGATCCGGGAAGACGGTTGTCTGGGGCCAACGTCCTGACTTTC
>TRBV7-2|-|TRBJ2-3|TRBD2
CASSSPGERGSTDTQYF
TGTGCCAGCAGCTCACCCGGGGAGCGGGGAAGCACAGATACGCAGTATTTT
>TRBV7-2|-|TRBJ2-4|TRBD1
CASSLGQRQGIAKNIQYF
TGTGCCAGCAGCTTAGGGCAGCGACAGGGAATAGCCAAAAACATTCAGTACTTC
>TRBV30|-|TRBJ2-6|-
CAWSYASGANVLTF
TGTGCCTGGAGTTATGCTTCTGGGGCCAACGTCCTGACTTTC
>TRBV27|-|TRBJ2-7|TRBD1
CASRRPGTGSTYEQYF
TGTGCCAGCAGGAGGCCCGGGACAGGGAGTACCTACGAGCAGTACTTC
>TRBV7-8|medium-sized|TRBJ2-7|TRBD1
CASSVGQGAYEQYF
TGTGCCAGCAGCGTCGGACAGGGGGCATACGAGCAGTACTTC
>TRBV6-5|-|TRBJ2-2|TRBD1
CASRLRDRVTGELFF
TGTGCCAGCAGACTCCGGGACAGGGTTACCGGGGAGCTGTTTTTT
>TRBV6-1|-|TRBJ1-5|-
CASSERGNNQPQHF
TGTGCCAGCAGTGAACGCGGGAACAATCAGCCCCAGCATTTT
>TRBV7-2|-|TRBJ1-2|-
CASSFSDYGYTF
TGTGCCAGCAGCTTTTCGGACTATGGCTACACCTTC
>TRBV6-5|-|TRBJ1-1|-
CASRRESGRLEAFF
TGTGCCAGCAGGAGGGAGAGTGGCCGGCTTGAAGCTTTCTTT
>TRBV13|-|TRBJ2-4|-
CASSFGLSLAKNIQYF
TGTGCCAGCAGCTTCGGCTTGAGCTTAGCCAAAAACATTCAGTACTTC
>TRBV7-7|-|TRBJ2-7|TRBD2
CASSPRGGLPPYEQYF
TGTGCTAGCAGCCCTCGGGGAGGGCTTCCCCCCTACGAGCAGTACTTC
>TRBV21-1|-|TRBJ2-1|-
CARSGPTMSSYNEQFF
TGTGCCAGATCGGGACCCACGATGAGCTCCTACAATGAGCAGTTCTTC
>TRBV6-6|once|TRBJ1-4|TRBD1
CASSYYRDREKLFF
TGTGCCAGCAGTTATTATAGGGACAGAGAAAAACTGTTTTTT
>TRBV5-1|-|TRBJ2-7|TRBD2
CASSFDSGVSSYEQYF
TGCGCCAGCAGCTTCGATAGCGGGGTAAGCTCCTACGAGCAGTACTTC
>TRBV6-1|-|TRBJ1-1|TRBD1
CASREQGQNTEAFF
TGTGCCAGCAGAGAACAGGGGCAGAACACTGAAGCTTTCTTT
>TRBV29-1|once|TRBJ2-1|-
CSVPRRTGASNEQFF
TGCAGCGTCCCGCGCAGAACCGGGGCTAGTAATGAGCAGTTCTTC
>TRBV5-1|-|TRBJ1-2|-
CASSLSPNGGSGGYTF
TGCGCCAGCAGCTTATCCCCTAACGGGGGGAGTGGAGGCTACACCTTC
>TRBV6-5|-|TRBJ1-2|-
CASSYSRGPAGYTF
TGTGCCAGCAGTTACTCGCGGGGGCCCGCAGGCTACACCTTC
>TRBV19|-|TRBJ2-2|TRBD1
CASSEGQGAGELFF
TGTGCCAGTAGTGAGGGACAGGGGGCCGGGGAGCTGTTTTTT
>TRBV6-1|once|TRBJ1-1|TRBD1
CASSVSGGTEAFF
TGTGCCAGCAGTGTCTCAGGGGGAACTGAAGCTTTCTTT
>TRBV23-1|-|TRBJ2-7|-
CASHSGDLYEQYF
TGCGCCAGCCACTCGGGGGACCTCTACGAGCAGTACTTC
>TRBV6-4|-|TRBJ2-2|-
CASSAGTSHTGELFF
TGTGCCAGCAGTGCCGGGACTTCTCACACCGGGGAGCTGTTTTTT
>TRBV10-3|-|TRBJ1-4|TRBD1
CATDREKLKKLFF
TGTGCCACCGACAGGGAGAAATTGAAAAAACTGTTTTTT
>TRBV5-1|-|TRBJ1-4|TRBD1
CASSFSTGNEKLFF
TGCGCCAGCAGCTTTTCGACAGGGAATGAAAAACTGTTTTTT